These 3 T cell receptor beta chains were all obtained from the same sample, sequenced in a study of CD4+ T cells in melanoma. Clones were sequenced by immunoSEQ multiplex PCR, and TCRdb holds only the in-frame ones, with some missing. This sample has about 140,000 clones, with about nine tenths found just once. Receptors were obtained from a human donor with melanoma.

The chain combines TRBV4-1 with TRBJ2-2; 8 nucleotides align to TRBD1. Unmatched junction bases numbered 4, after V lost 4 bases and J lost 0 bases. The CDR3 is made up of 16 amino acids. The germline V gene encodes CDR1 MGHRA and CDR2 YSYEKL. For the CDR3, the DNA is TGCGCCAGCAGCCTGCAGGGGGCCGCGAACACCGGGGAGCTGTTTTTT. Translated: CASSLQGAANTGELFF.

The chain links TRBV29-1 to TRBJ2-7, with D uncertain. V lost 0 bases and J 7 bases, leaving 13 bases between the germline ends. Germline V gene sequence: CDR1 SQVTM, CDR2 ANQGSEA. CDR3 size: 13 residues. DNA for the CDR3: TGCAGCGTTGAAGATGGTCGGGTGGGGGAGCAGTACTTC. Its protein is CSVEDGRVGEQYF.

This clone was counted a few times. CDR3 loop: CASSGYERNSPLHF. The CDR3 DNA is TGTGCCAGCAGCGGCTACGAACGTAATTCACCCCTCCACTTT. The V call is TRBV28, the J call TRBJ1-6, with no clear D. Trimming took 6 bases from V and 6 from J, leaving 12 bases between them. The CDR3 totals 14 residues. Per germline, CDR1 MDHEN and CDR2 SYDVKM.